The clone carrying this TCR beta chain was detected a few times. The antigen remains undetermined. This specimen comes from a study of cytomegalovirus exposure and HLA in healthy donors. Across the whole study: The study's early data release held 80 million to 95 million unique TCRs from HLA-typed donors.

Overall study results and limits: Cytomegalovirus status was reportedly diagnosed by the classifier with high sensitivity and specificity. Researchers reported in a later analysis that a missense DCLRE1C variant was tied to TCR beta V- and J-gene trimming. The study listed 164 cytomegalovirus-associated TCR beta chains.

The study ran its PCR with 60 Vbeta and 13 Jbeta primers. Produced via immunoSEQ multiplex PCR; TCRdb's table is partial and in-frame only. Of some 120,000 clones detected, roughly 74% appear once; the ten largest clones hold around 6.6%. The CDR3 is 15 residues long. The germline V gene encodes CDR1 MNHEY and CDR2 SVGAGI. Trimming removed 5 bases from V and 3 bases from J; junction bases left unmatched: 5. Sequenced input: PBMCs. The rearrangement uses TRBV6-5 and TRBJ2-1; 9 nucleotides match TRBD1. This sequence was found in a middle-aged man in good health and CMV-seropositive. This CDR3 reads CASSPQGARYNEQFF. The CDR3 DNA reads TGTGCCAGCAGTCCACAGGGGGCGCGCTACAATGAGCAGTTCTTC.